This is a list of T cell receptor beta chains from one sample in a study of T cells after posttransplantation cyclophosphamide. Using immunoSEQ multiplex PCR, the repertoire was profiled, and TCRdb retains in-frame clones only, with some absent. There are about 37,000 clones in the sample, none observed a single time. Sequencing was performed on PBMCs. These receptors were collected from a man aged 30 to 45 in good health and a related stem cell transplant donor. The CDR3 runs from the conserved cysteine through the conserved F or W. Each record gives: clone size, V gene, D gene, J gene, CDR3 DNA, CDR3 protein. The D gene is left open where the match is weak. Not all rows give a size; the values are once, few, many and, for expanded clones, a class.

>-|TRBV9|-|TRBJ1-1
TGTGCCAGCAGCGTAGTTCCCCAGGGCACTCAAGCTTTCTTT
CASSVVPQGTQAFF
>many|TRBV7-2|TRBD1|TRBJ1-1
TGTGCCAGCAGCCCCCTTGGACAGGGATTAACTGAAGCTTTCTTT
CASSPLGQGLTEAFF
>many|TRBV5-1|-|TRBJ2-7
TGCGCCAGCAGCTTCCAGGGCGACGAGCAGTACTTC
CASSFQGDEQYF
>-|TRBV6-6|TRBD2|TRBJ2-3
TGTGCCAGCGGGACTAGCCGCGGAGATACGCAGTATTTT
CASGTSRGDTQYF
>many|TRBV28|TRBD1|TRBJ1-3
TGTGCCAGCAGTTTACTCCGACAGGGGGGAAACACCATATATTTT
CASSLLRQGGNTIYF
>few|TRBV24-1|TRBD1|TRBJ2-7
TGTGCCACCAGTGACCGTGGGACAGGGCGTCGGGCCTACGAGCAGTACTTC
CATSDRGTGRRAYEQYF
>many|TRBV5-1|TRBD1|TRBJ2-2
TGCGCCAGCAGCTCCGGGACAGCCAACACCGGGGAGCTGTTTTTT
CASSSGTANTGELFF
>many|TRBV7-9|TRBD1|TRBJ1-1
TGTGCCAGCAGCCCTGGGACAGTAACGAACACTGAGGCTTTCTTT
CASSPGTVTNTEAFF
>many|TRBV4-2|-|TRBJ2-7
TGTGCCAGCAGCCAAGATGTGGCTAGCGACTCCTACGAGCAGTACTTC
CASSQDVASDSYEQYF
>many|TRBV18|-|TRBJ1-4
TGTGCCAGCTCACCTCCCCCTCGGGGGGAAAAACTGTTTTTT
CASSPPPRGEKLFF
>many|TRBV6-5|-|TRBJ1-3
TGTGCCAGCAGACTTTCCGGAGAGGGCAGTATATATTTT
CASRLSGEGSIYF
>many|TRBV2|-|TRBJ1-6
TGTGCCAGCACCAATAATTCACCCCTCCACTTT
CASTNNSPLHF
>few|TRBV12-3/TRBV12-4|TRBD1|TRBJ2-3
TGTGCCAGCAGCAGCGCCGGGACAGGGGCCGATACGCAGTATTTT
CASSSAGTGADTQYF
>many|TRBV5-6|-|TRBJ2-7
TGTGCCAGCAGCCTGGGGCTGTTTACCCAAATCTCCTACGAGCAGTACTTC
CASSLGLFTQISYEQYF
>many|TRBV15|TRBD1|TRBJ2-7
TGTGCCACCAGCAGAGCAGGGGGCGGATGGTACGAGCAGTACTTC
CATSRAGGGWYEQYF